Listed here is a single TCR beta chain. The sample originates from a study of control samples from healthy donors and cancer patients. Some clones are missing from TCRdb's copy, which holds only in-frame ones; the method was immunoSEQ multiplex PCR. The data show 150,000 to 200,000 clones, roughly 92% seen once. Germline V gene sequence: CDR1 SGHAT, CDR2 FQNNGV. The CDR3 loop spans 13 amino acids. Trimming left V 6 bases short and J 2 bases short, with 11 bases between. Sequenced material: blood. This clonotype originated in a young man in good health. The genes are TRBV11-2 and TRBJ2-7, with D hard to call. CDR3 bases: TGTGCCAGCAGACCTGCTTCGGCCTACGAGCAGTACTTC. Residues: CASRPASAYEQYF.